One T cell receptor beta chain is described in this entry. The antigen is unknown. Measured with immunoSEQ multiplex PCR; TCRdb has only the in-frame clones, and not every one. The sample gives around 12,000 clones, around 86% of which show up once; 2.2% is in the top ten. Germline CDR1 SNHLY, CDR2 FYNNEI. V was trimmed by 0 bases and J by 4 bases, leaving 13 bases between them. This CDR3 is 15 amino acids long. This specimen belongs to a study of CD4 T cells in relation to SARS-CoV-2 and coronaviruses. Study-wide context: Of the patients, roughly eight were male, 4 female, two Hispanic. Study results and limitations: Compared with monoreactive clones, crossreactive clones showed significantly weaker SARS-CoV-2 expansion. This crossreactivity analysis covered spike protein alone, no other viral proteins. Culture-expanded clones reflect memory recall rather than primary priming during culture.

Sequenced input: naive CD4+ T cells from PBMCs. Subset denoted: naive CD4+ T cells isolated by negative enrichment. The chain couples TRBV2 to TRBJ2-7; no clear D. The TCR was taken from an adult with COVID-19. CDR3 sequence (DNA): TGTGCCAGCAGTGAAGCCTCACGGTTTACTTACGAGCAGTACTTC. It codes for CASSEASRFTYEQYF.